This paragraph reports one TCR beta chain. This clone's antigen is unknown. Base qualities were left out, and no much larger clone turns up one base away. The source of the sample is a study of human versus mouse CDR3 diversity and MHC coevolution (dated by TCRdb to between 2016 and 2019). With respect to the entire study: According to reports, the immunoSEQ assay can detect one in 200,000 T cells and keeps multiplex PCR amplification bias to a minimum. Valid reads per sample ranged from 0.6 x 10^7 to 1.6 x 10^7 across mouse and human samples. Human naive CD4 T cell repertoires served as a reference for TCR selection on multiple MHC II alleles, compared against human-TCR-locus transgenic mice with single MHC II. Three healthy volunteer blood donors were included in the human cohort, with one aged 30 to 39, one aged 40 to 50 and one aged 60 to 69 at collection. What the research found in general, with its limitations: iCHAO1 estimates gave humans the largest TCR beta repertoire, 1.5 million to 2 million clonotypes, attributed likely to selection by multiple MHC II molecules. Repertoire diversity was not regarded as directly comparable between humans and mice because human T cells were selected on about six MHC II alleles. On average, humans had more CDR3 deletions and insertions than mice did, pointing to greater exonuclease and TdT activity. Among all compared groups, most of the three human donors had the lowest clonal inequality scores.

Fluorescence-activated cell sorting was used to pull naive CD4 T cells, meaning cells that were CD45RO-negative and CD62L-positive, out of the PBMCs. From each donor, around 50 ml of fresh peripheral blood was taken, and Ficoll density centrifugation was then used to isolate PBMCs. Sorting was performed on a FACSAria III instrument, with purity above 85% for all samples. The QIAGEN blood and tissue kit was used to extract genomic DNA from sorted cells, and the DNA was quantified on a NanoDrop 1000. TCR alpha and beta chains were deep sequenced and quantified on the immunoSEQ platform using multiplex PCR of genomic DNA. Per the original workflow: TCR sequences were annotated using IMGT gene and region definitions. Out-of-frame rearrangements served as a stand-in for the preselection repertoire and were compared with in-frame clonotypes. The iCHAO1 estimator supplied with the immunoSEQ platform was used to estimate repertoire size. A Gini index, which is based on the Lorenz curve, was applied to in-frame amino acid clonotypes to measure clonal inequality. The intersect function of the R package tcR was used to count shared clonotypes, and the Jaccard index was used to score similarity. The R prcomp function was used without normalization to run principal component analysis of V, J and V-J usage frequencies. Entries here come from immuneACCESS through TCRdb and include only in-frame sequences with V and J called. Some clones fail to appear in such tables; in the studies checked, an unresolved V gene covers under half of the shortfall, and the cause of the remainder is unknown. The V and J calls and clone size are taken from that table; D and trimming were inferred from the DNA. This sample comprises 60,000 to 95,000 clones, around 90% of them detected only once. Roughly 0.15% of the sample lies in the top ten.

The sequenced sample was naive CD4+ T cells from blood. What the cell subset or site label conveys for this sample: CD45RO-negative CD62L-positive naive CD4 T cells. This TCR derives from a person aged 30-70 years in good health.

At the DNA level, the sequence is TGTGCCAGCAGCCCTAAACTTAGGGGTCCCAACCAAAACATTCAGTACTTC. It specifies CASSPKLRGPNQNIQYF. This chain joins TRBV11-2 to TRBJ2-4, with TRBD1 perhaps the D gene, on 5 matching bases. The germline V gene sets CDR1 to SGHAT and CDR2 to FQNNGV. Reading from cysteine to phenylalanine, the CDR3 counts 17 amino acids. Only the CDR3 DNA is retained, 51 bases long and in frame from the first base. V loses 5 bases of germline sequence and J loses 5 bases, and the interval between the two ends is 22 bases.